This is a list of T cell receptor beta chains from one sample in a study of blood T cell repertoires in COVID-19. The assay was immunoSEQ multiplex PCR, and TCRdb's table has in-frame clones only and misses some. This table has over 25,000 clones, around 90% appearing once. Sequencing was carried out using peripheral blood. Source of these receptors: a human donor with active COVID-19. The donor label of this sample is uncertain. Both conserved end residues are part of each CDR3. A D gene is named only where the DNA matches it firmly. Expanded clones are given a class, and other clones once, few, many or no size at all.

>TRBJ2-1|-|TRBV5-6|-
CASSLNLRGSYNEQFF
TGTGCCAGCAGCTTAAATCTGCGGGGATCCTACAATGAGCAGTTCTTC
>TRBJ2-7|once|TRBV30|TRBD2
CAWSRSGGAYEQYF
TGTGCCTGGAGTAGGAGCGGGGGGGCCTACGAGCAGTACTTC
>TRBJ2-7|medium-sized|TRBV20-1|-
CSASRTEEPTKQYF
TGCAGTGCTAGTCGGACAGAGGAGCCTACGAAACAGTACTTC
>TRBJ2-7|-|TRBV21-1|-
CASSKGGGSGVPSYEQYF
TGTGCCAGCAGCAAAGGGGGGGGTAGCGGTGTCCCTTCCTACGAGCAGTACTTC
>TRBJ2-3|-|TRBV9|-
CASGSRGTQYF
TGTGCCAGTGGGAGTCGGGGGACGCAGTATTTT
>TRBJ1-2|-|TRBV12-3/TRBV12-4|-
CASSLRAGGYTF
TGTGCCAGCAGTTTACGCGCAGGTGGCTACACCTTC
>TRBJ2-7|once|TRBV28|TRBD1
CASSFPRKTGPNEPFYYEQYF
TGTGCCAGCAGTTTCCCACGGAAGACAGGGCCCAACGAACCTTTTTACTACGAGCAGTACTTC
>TRBJ2-3|-|TRBV7-2|TRBD2
CASSLEGTSGADTQYF
TGTGCCAGCAGCTTAGAGGGGACTAGCGGCGCAGATACGCAGTATTTT
>TRBJ1-6|-|TRBV2|TRBD1
CASSEGGQGNSPLHF
TGTGCCAGCAGTGAGGGGGGACAGGGTAATTCACCCCTCCACTTT
>TRBJ1-5|-|TRBV5-6|-
CASSLTAGVGNQPQHF
TGTGCCAGCAGCTTGACGGCCGGGGTGGGCAATCAGCCCCAGCATTTT
>TRBJ2-2|-|TRBV28|-
CACRSASRSGELFF
TGTGCCTGCAGATCTGCCTCGAGGTCCGGGGAGCTGTTTTTT
>TRBJ1-4|-|TRBV7-9|-
CASSPGYEKLFF
TGTGCCAGCAGCCCAGGTTATGAAAAACTGTTTTTT
>TRBJ2-3|-|TRBV9|-
CASRGQSTSTDTQYF
TGTGCCAGCAGGGGTCAATCGACTAGCACAGATACGCAGTATTTT
>TRBJ2-7|-|TRBV9|TRBD2
CARGRGGSSYEQYF
TGTGCCCGCGGGCGGGGGGGTAGCTCCTACGAGCAGTACTTC
>TRBJ2-1|-|TRBV4-2|TRBD2
CASSQDRTTMGGNEQFF
TGTGCCAGCAGCCAAGACCGCACTACAATGGGGGGGAATGAGCAGTTCTTC
>TRBJ1-1|-|TRBV15|-
CATSRGNSLNTEAFF
TGTGCCACCAGCAGAGGTAACAGCTTGAACACTGAAGCTTTCTTT
>TRBJ1-2|-|TRBV30|TRBD1
CAWKQGDGYTF
TGTGCCTGGAAACAGGGGGATGGCTACACCTTC
>TRBJ2-1|-|TRBV7-2|-
CASSSLWGKIFNEQFF
TGTGCCAGCAGCTCCCTCTGGGGCAAGATTTTCAATGAGCAGTTCTTC
>TRBJ2-7|-|TRBV5-1|TRBD1
CASSLWDRLSSYEQYF
TGCGCCAGCAGCTTATGGGACAGGTTAAGCTCCTACGAGCAGTACTTC
>TRBJ1-2|-|TRBV3-1/TRBV3-2|-
CASSQAQNYGYTF
TGTGCCAGCAGCCAAGCACAGAACTATGGCTACACCTTC
>TRBJ2-6|-|TRBV6-6|TRBD1
CASSSSQGAGANVLTF
TGTGCCAGCAGTTCGTCACAGGGGGCTGGGGCCAACGTCCTGACTTTC
>TRBJ2-7|-|TRBV6-1|TRBD2
CASSEGDYAYEQYF
TGTGCCAGCAGTGAAGGGGACTACGCCTACGAGCAGTACTTC
>TRBJ2-3|-|TRBV5-4|-
CASRDSHTDTQYF
TGTGCCAGCAGGGACTCACACACAGATACGCAGTATTTT
>TRBJ2-6|few|TRBV27|-
CASSFVNSPGANVLTF
TGTGCCAGCAGTTTTGTTAACAGCCCTGGGGCCAACGTCCTGACTTTC
>TRBJ2-3|-|TRBV7-3|TRBD2
CASSLEGRGRTDTQYF
TGTGCCAGCAGTTTAGAGGGGAGGGGTCGCACAGATACGCAGTATTTT
>TRBJ1-5|-|TRBV3-1/TRBV3-2|-
CASGGMGNQPQHF
TGTGCCAGCGGCGGGATGGGCAATCAGCCCCAGCATTTT
>TRBJ1-5|-|TRBV6-2/TRBV6-3|-
CASSPVSGRVHQPQHF
TGTGCCAGCAGTCCCGTTTCCGGCAGGGTGCATCAGCCCCAGCATTTT
>TRBJ1-3|-|TRBV6-6|-
CASIDGTPGVGNTIYF
TGTGCCAGCATCGACGGGACACCAGGAGTTGGAAACACCATATATTTT
>TRBJ2-7|-|TRBV3-1/TRBV3-2|TRBD2
CASSPGLAGTYEQYF
TGTGCCAGCAGCCCCGGACTAGCGGGAACCTACGAGCAGTACTTC
>TRBJ2-5|-|TRBV12-3/TRBV12-4|-
CASSTGRGETQYF
TGTGCCAGCAGTACAGGGCGTGGAGAGACCCAGTACTTC
>TRBJ2-4|once|TRBV19|TRBD1
CASSTPGQGSSLQYF
TGTGCCAGTAGTACTCCGGGACAGGGTAGTTCTCTTCAGTACTTC
>TRBJ2-3|-|TRBV9|TRBD2
CASSVGASGGPTDTQYF
TGTGCCAGCAGCGTAGGAGCTAGCGGGGGGCCCACAGATACGCAGTATTTT
>TRBJ2-2|-|TRBV7-9|TRBD2
CASSLILRLAGGELFF
TGTGCCAGCAGCTTGATACTTCGACTAGCGGGCGGGGAGCTGTTTTTT
>TRBJ2-7|-|TRBV4-2|TRBD2
CASSQTLAGGPYEQYF
TGTGCCAGCAGCCAAACTCTAGCGGGAGGGCCTTACGAGCAGTACTTC
>TRBJ2-1|-|TRBV12-3/TRBV12-4|TRBD1
CASSLGQEQFF
TGTGCCAGCAGTCTGGGACAGGAGCAGTTCTTC
>TRBJ2-2|-|TRBV9|-
CASSGEGQATNTGELFF
TGTGCCAGCAGCGGGGAGGGACAGGCTACGAACACCGGGGAGCTGTTTTTT
>TRBJ2-2|-|TRBV7-2|-
CASSFPGRGSLGELFF
TGTGCCAGCAGCTTTCCGGGTAGAGGGAGTCTCGGGGAGCTGTTTTTT
>TRBJ2-1|-|TRBV9|TRBD2
CASSISGTSGDNEQFF
TGTGCCAGCAGCATATCGGGGACTAGCGGGGACAATGAGCAGTTCTTC
>TRBJ2-7|-|TRBV25-1|TRBD2
CASSEVAGGSYEQYF
TGTGCCAGCAGTGAAGTAGCGGGGGGGTCCTACGAGCAGTACTTC
>TRBJ2-3|-|TRBV30|-
CARRTPGTDTQYF
TGTGCCCGAAGAACACCAGGAACAGATACGCAGTATTTT
>TRBJ1-1|-|TRBV11-2|-
CASSFLSGNTEAFF
TGTGCCAGCAGCTTTCTGTCAGGGAACACTGAAGCTTTCTTT
>TRBJ2-5|-|TRBV5-4|TRBD2
CASSSGLAGGQETQYF
TGTGCCAGCAGCTCCGGACTAGCGGGGGGACAAGAGACCCAGTACTTC
>TRBJ2-7|-|TRBV7-9|TRBD2
CASSWGTSGIEQYF
TGTGCCAGCAGCTGGGGGACTAGCGGGATCGAGCAGTACTTC
>TRBJ1-3|-|TRBV29-1|TRBD1
CSVEDAGTGGFLGNTIYF
TGCAGCGTTGAAGACGCCGGGACAGGGGGTTTCCTTGGAAACACCATATATTTT
>TRBJ2-2|once|TRBV3-1/TRBV3-2|-
CASSPRTFTGELFF
TGTGCCAGCAGCCCCCGGACTTTCACCGGGGAGCTGTTTTTT
>TRBJ2-1|-|TRBV18|TRBD2
CASSPPERLAGGPNEQFF
TGTGCCAGCTCACCACCGGAGAGACTAGCGGGGGGGCCTAATGAGCAGTTCTTC